The 21 T cell receptor beta chains below all came from one sample that was sequenced in a study of T cell responses to AZD1222 COVID-19 vaccine. This table comes from immunoSEQ multiplex PCR, and its TCRdb copy is limited to in-frame clones, with some not included. The sample includes 120,000 to 150,000 clones, approximately 90% of them seen just once. The starting material was peripheral blood, obtained 28 days after the second AZD1222 dose. The receptors shown here come from an adult who received the AZD1222 COVID-19 vaccine.

In its sample, this clone was seen once. The rearrangement links TRBV6-5 to TRBJ1-6; D remains unclear. The CDR3 has 14 residues. Trimming stripped 2 bases from V and 8 bases from J, with 10 bases between. Germline CDR1 MNHEY, CDR2 SVGAGI. DNA of the CDR3: TGTGCCAGCAGTTACGCTGACCGGGATTCACCCCTCCACTTT. Its protein product is CASSYADRDSPLHF.

The V gene is TRBV6-5, the J gene TRBJ1-4; D is possibly TRBD1 (5 bases). V was shortened by 6 bases and J by 8 bases, with 19 bases between the two germline ends. Germline lookup yields CDR1 MNHEY and CDR2 SVGAGI. This CDR3 comprises 15 residues. The CDR3 region is CASSTSWGGREKLFF. The CDR3 coding sequence is TGTGCCAGCAGCACCTCGTGGGGGGGACGAGAAAAACTGTTTTTT.

The chain uses TRBV12-3 or TRBV12-4 and TRBJ2-2; a possible D gene is TRBD2 (6 bases). The V end was cut by 3 bases, the J end by 5 bases, with 7 bases between. CDR3 length: 13 residues. In DNA form, the CDR3 reads TGTGCCAGCAGTTTGGGGGGTACCGGGGAGCTGTTTTTT. Its translation is CASSLGGTGELFF.

The chain combines TRBV2 with TRBJ1-6; D not certain. Deletions cut 3 bases from V and 7 bases from J, with 4 bases between. Per germline, CDR1 SNHLY and CDR2 FYNNEI. This CDR3 spans 12 amino acids. The CDR3 region is CASSEQNSPLHF. The CDR3 coding sequence is TGTGCCAGCAGTGAGCAGAATTCACCCCTCCACTTT.

CDR3 protein: CASSDYRGGTEAFF. The CDR3 DNA reads as TGTGCCAGCAGTGACTACAGGGGGGGTACTGAAGCTTTCTTT. This chain joins TRBV28 and TRBJ1-1, with 8 bases identical to TRBD1. Trimming removed 5 bases from V and 5 bases from J; junction bases left unmatched: 7. CDR1 MDHEN and CDR2 SYDVKM come from the germline V gene. The CDR3 is 14 residues long.

The rearrangement uses TRBV28 and TRBJ1-6, with 11 bases that match TRBD1. With 3 bases clipped from V and 7 bases from J, the junction kept 5 bases outside the gene matches. The length of the CDR3 is 16 residues. Germline values: CDR1 MDHEN, CDR2 SYDVKM. The CDR3 here is CASSFMGTGGNSPLHF. The CDR3, as DNA: TGTGCCAGCAGTTTTATGGGGACAGGGGGAAATTCACCCCTCCACTTT. Supplemented by reference TRBV28 and TRBJ1-6, the full variable domain reads DVKVTQSSRYLVKRTGEKVFLECVQDMDHENMFWYRQDPGLGLRLIYFSYDVKMKEKGDIPEGYSVSREKKERFSLILESASTNQTSMYLCASSFMGTGGNSPLHFGNGTRLTVT.

The chain combines TRBV5-1 with TRBJ1-4, with D possibly being TRBD1 (5 bases). This CDR3 region has 16 residues. V lost 4 bases, J lost 8 bases, and 21 bases lay in between. Per germline, CDR1 SGHRS and CDR2 YFSETQ. Here the CDR3 DNA reads TGCGCCAGCAGCAGGGACGCCGGGACCATCCGGGAAAAACTGTTTTTT. Protein sequence: CASSRDAGTIREKLFF.

V usage is TRBV11-3 and J usage is TRBJ1-3; 9 bases are a match to TRBD1. Germline V gives CDR1 SGHNT, CDR2 YENEEA. The CDR3 runs to 15 residues. The junction had 6 bases not matched to a gene; V was cut back by 5 bases and J by 4 bases. DNA of the CDR3: TGTGCCAGCAGCCGGACAGGGGCCGGAGGAAACACCATATATTTT. Protein: CASSRTGAGGNTIYF. Together with reference TRBV11-3 and TRBJ1-3, the CDR3 gives the full variable domain: EAGVVQSPRYKIIEKKQPVAFWCNPISGHNTLYWYLQNLGQGPELLIRYENEEAVDDSQLPKDRFSAERLKGVDSTLKIQPAELGDSAVYLCASSRTGAGGNTIYFGEGSWLTVV.

This rearrangement joins TRBV6-2 or TRBV6-3 to TRBJ1-2, with D possibly matching TRBD1 (5 bases). V was trimmed by 4 bases and J by 8 bases, leaving 8 bases between them. Germline-derived CDR1 and CDR2 are MNHEY and SVGEGT. This CDR3 is built from 11 residues. Here the CDR3 reads CASSSGLGYTF. The CDR3 nucleotides are TGTGCCAGCAGTTCGGGGCTGGGCTACACCTTC.

J is TRBJ2-3 and V is TRBV28; the D is unclear. Germline-derived CDR1 and CDR2 are MDHEN and SYDVKM. This CDR3 is 14 amino acids long. V shed 1 base and J shed 3 bases, with 8 bases lying between them. CDR3 DNA: TGTGCCAGCAGTTTATCTTCTTTTACAGATACGCAGTATTTT. The encoded protein is CASSLSSFTDTQYF.

The chain recombines TRBV7-2 with TRBJ1-4, with D uncertain. Germline CDR1 is SGHTA and CDR2 is FQGNSA. The CDR3 runs 13 residues. Trimming pared 1 base from V and 9 bases from J, leaving 9 bases between. The CDR3 reads CASSLEANQKLFF. CDR3 in DNA: TGTGCCAGCAGCTTAGAGGCGAATCAAAAACTGTTTTTT. Looking up the rest from reference TRBV7-2 and TRBJ1-4 gives the full variable domain: GAGVSQSPSNKVTEKGKDVELRCDPISGHTALYWYRQSLGQGLEFLIYFQGNSAPDKSGLPSDRFSAERTGGSVSTLTIQRTQQEDSAVYLCASSLEANQKLFFGSGTQLSVL.

This chain uses TRBV24-1 with TRBJ2-5; D is possibly TRBD2 (6 bases). Looked up from germline, CDR1 is KGHDR and CDR2 is SFDVKD. The CDR3 extends over 15 amino acids. Trimming took off 0 bases at V and 4 bases at J, with 11 bases between the two ends. The CDR3: CATSDLGPAGETQYF. As DNA, the CDR3 is TGTGCCACCAGTGATTTGGGTCCAGCGGGAGAGACCCAGTACTTC.

The chain joins TRBV9 to TRBJ2-1; TRBD2 aligns across 10 bases. The germline V gene encodes CDR1 SGDLS and CDR2 YYNGEE. There are 15 residues in the CDR3. V trimming: 4 bases; J trimming: 3 bases; junction bases outside the gene matches: 4. CDR3: CASSPRTSGYNEQFF. The DNA of the CDR3 is TGTGCCAGCAGCCCTCGGACTAGCGGCTACAATGAGCAGTTCTTC.

V usage is TRBV11-2 and J usage is TRBJ1-1; a possible D gene is TRBD1 (5 bases). Per germline, CDR1 SGHAT and CDR2 FQNNGV. This CDR3 is built from 11 residues. V lost 5 bases and J lost 8, with 9 bases in between. CDR3 sequence reads: CASSRDGEAFF. In DNA form, the CDR3 reads TGTGCCAGCAGCAGGGACGGAGAAGCTTTCTTT.

This clone was seen only a few times. The chain uses TRBV2 and TRBJ1-1; 7 bases are shared with TRBD1. V gave up 4 bases and J gave up 3 bases; unmatched junction bases: 8. The CDR3 consists of 15 residues. Germline V gene lookup returns CDR1 SNHLY and CDR2 FYNNEI. The CDR3 here is CASSAPGGGYTEAFF. The CDR3 nucleotides are TGTGCCAGCAGTGCCCCTGGAGGGGGCTACACTGAAGCTTTCTTT.

This clone was seen just once. The chain has TRBV5-5 and TRBJ1-5; no clear D. CDR3 length equals 15 residues. Looked up from germline, CDR1 is SGHKS and CDR2 is YYEKEE (reference sequence). V shed 0 bases and J shed 7 bases, with 14 bases lying between them. CDR3 in DNA: TGTGCCAGCAGCTTGGACCTAGGAAAAAGGCAGCCCCAGCATTTT. Encoded protein: CASSLDLGKRQPQHF.

The gene calls are TRBV19 and TRBJ2-7; 7 bases match TRBD1. The CDR3 consists of 16 residues. Germline V gives CDR1 LNHDA, CDR2 SQIVND (reference sequence). Trimming took 3 bases from V and 0 from J; bases not matched to a gene: 8. This CDR3 is CASSIKGGRTSYEQYF. The CDR3 DNA reads TGTGCCAGTAGTATTAAAGGGGGCAGAACCTCCTACGAGCAGTACTTC.

The chain links TRBV5-4 to TRBJ1-2, with 8 positions matching TRBD1. The V segment lost 6 bases and the J segment 5 bases; nucleotides outside the gene matches: 12. Germline V gives CDR1 SGHNT, CDR2 YYREEE (reference sequence). This CDR3 comprises 15 residues. The CDR3 region is CASTTPGGPPYGYTF. The CDR3 coding sequence is TGTGCCAGCACAACTCCAGGGGGCCCACCTTATGGCTACACCTTC.

V and J are TRBV5-1 and TRBJ2-7; 7 bases are shared with TRBD1. J lost 2 bases, V lost 4 bases, and 6 bases had no gene match. There are 14 residues in the CDR3. Looked up from germline, CDR1 is SGHRS and CDR2 is YFSETQ. CDR3 DNA sequence: TGCGCCAGCAGCCCCGCAGACAGGGCCTACGAGCAGTACTTC. Its protein product is CASSPADRAYEQYF.

This clone is a singleton in its sample. The V call is TRBV4-1, the J call TRBJ2-7, with a weak D call TRBD2 (5 bases). CDR3 length equals 15 residues. Germline values: CDR1 MGHRA, CDR2 YSYEKL. The germline V and J ends were trimmed by 4 bases and 4 bases, with 17 bases remaining between them. This CDR3 reads CASSPDAGPVYEQYF. The CDR3, as DNA: TGCGCCAGCAGCCCAGATGCGGGTCCCGTATACGAGCAGTACTTC.

This sequence joins TRBV19 and TRBJ2-5; 7 bases match TRBD1. CDR3 length: 15 amino acids. Looked up from germline, CDR1 is LNHDA and CDR2 is SQIVND (reference sequence). Germline trimming cut 4 bases from V and 3 bases from J; bases unmatched to any gene: 8. DNA of the CDR3: TGTGCCAGTAGTAAAGCCGGGCAGGGGGAAGAGACCCAGTACTTC. Its translation is CASSKAGQGEETQYF. The full variable domain, rest sourced from reference TRBV19 and TRBJ2-5, is DGGITQSPKYLFRKEGQNVTLSCEQNLNHDAMYWYRQDPGQGLRLIYYSQIVNDFQKGDIAEGYSVSREKKESFPLTVTSAQKNPTAFYLCASSKAGQGEETQYFGPGTRLLVL.